What follows are 15 T cell receptor beta chains derived from one specimen sequenced in a study of naive and memory T cell subsets. Study results and limitations: Naive repertoires, especially CD8, held a few larger clonotypes, possibly memory cells re-expressing CD45RA.

Both TRBC1 and TRBC2 were covered by a beta constant-region primer of two equimolar oligonucleotides. Four rounds of PCR amplified the ligated cDNA using nested alpha and beta constant-region primers plus SP2. TCRdb reprocessed the UMI-ligation and nested PCR reads with MiXCR, giving one entry per CDR3 protein. The table lists about 150,000 distinct CDR3 sequences, about 23% of them singletons. These TCRs' antigens remain unknown. The specimen sequenced was naive CD4+ T cells from blood. These receptors were taken from a human donor in good health.

The chain carries TRBV12-3 or TRBV12-4 and TRBJ2-7; the D gene could be TRBD1 or TRBD2 (5 bases each). This CDR3 has 13 amino acids. Between the trimmed V and J ends, which lost 5 bases and 4 bases, there was a span of 12 bases. CDR3 DNA sequence: TGTGCCAGCAGTCGGGACGAAAGATACGAGCAGTACTTC. The encoded protein is CASSRDERYEQYF.

J is TRBJ2-3 and V is TRBV7-6, with D possibly matching TRBD2 (6 bases). Germline V CDR1 and CDR2: SGHVS, FNYEAQ. The V end lost 1 base, the J end lost 1 base, and 15 bases lay between the germline ends. The CDR3 has 17 amino acids. The CDR3 region is CASSLGALAIGTDTQYF. DNA of the CDR3: TGTGCCAGCAGCTTAGGAGCCCTAGCGATCGGCACAGATACGCAGTATTTT.

This clonotype was picked up a small number of times. V and J are TRBV27 and TRBJ2-7; the match to TRBD2 covers 7 bases. The CDR3 has 15 amino acids. The germline V gene encodes CDR1 MNHEY and CDR2 SMNVEV (reference sequence). V dropped 5 bases and J dropped 2; count of bases not matched to a gene: 9. This CDR3 is CASSHGGEGPYEQYF. Here the CDR3 DNA reads TGTGCCAGCAGTCATGGGGGGGAGGGCCCCTACGAGCAGTACTTC.

The chain is built from TRBV6-6 and TRBJ1-2; TRBD1 aligns across 9 bases. V shed 0 bases and J 0 bases; nucleotides not matched to a gene: 11. The CDR3 has 19 amino acids. CDR1 and CDR2 (germline): MNHNY, SVGAGI (reference sequence). As DNA, the CDR3 is TGTGCCAGCAGTTACTCGGGACAGGGAACCCCAAGTACTAACTATGGCTACACCTTC. It translates to CASSYSGQGTPSTNYGYTF.

Notes on this clonotype: Germline and junction disagree at one end, which may indicate a read error. V usage is TRBV4-1 and J usage is TRBJ1-4, with D possibly TRBD1 on 6 matching bases. Germline assignment: CDR1 MGHRA and CDR2 YSYEKL. The length of the CDR3 is 16 residues. As DNA, the CDR3 is TGCACCAGCAGCCAGGGCAGGGGTGCAACTAATGAAAAACTGTTTTTT. Residues: CTSSQGRGATNEKLFF.

This clonotype showed up many times. This chain joins TRBV29-1 and TRBJ2-2, with D possibly being TRBD2 (6 bases). The CDR3 is 13 amino acids. The ends were cut back, 8 bases at V and 5 bases at J, with 15 bases in the middle. CDR1 is SQVTM and CDR2 is ANQGSEA in the germline V gene. CDR3 residues: CSFGRQATGELFF. DNA of the CDR3: TGCAGCTTTGGGAGGCAGGCGACCGGGGAGCTGTTTTTT.

The V call is TRBV29-1, the J call TRBJ2-7, with TRBD1 identical over 8 bases. V trimming: 6 bases; J trimming: 0 bases; junction bases outside the gene matches: 4. The CDR3 extends over 13 amino acids. Germline V gives CDR1 SQVTM, CDR2 ANQGSEA. The CDR3 region has the DNA TGCAGCGTCCCCGGGACAGGCTCCTACGAGCAGTACTTC. Translated, it gives CSVPGTGSYEQYF.

CDR3 bases: TGCGCCAGCAGCTTGGCAGTGGGCTCCCAAGAGACCCAGTACTTC. Its translation: CASSLAVGSQETQYF. The V gene is TRBV5-1, the J gene TRBJ2-5; D remains unclear. Deletions cut 0 bases from V and 1 base from J, with 10 bases between. Looked up from germline, CDR1 is SGHRS and CDR2 is YFSETQ. The CDR3 has 15 amino acids.

CDR3 in DNA: TGTGCCAGCTCAGGAAGAACCGGGACTAGGGCCTCCTACGAGCAGTACTTC. This gives the protein CASSGRTGTRASYEQYF. The chain employs TRBV18 and TRBJ2-7, with 8 positions matching TRBD2. V was pared by 5 bases and J by 0 bases, with 12 bases of the junction left unmatched. The CDR3 is made up of 17 amino acids. Germline V CDR1 and CDR2: KGHSH, LQKENI.

This clonotype was seen more than once but under ten times. The chain employs TRBV20-1 and TRBJ2-7, with 13 positions matching TRBD2. V shed 4 bases, J shed 4 bases, and the junction held 4 bases outside the gene matches. The CDR3 is made up of 14 amino acids. Germline V gives CDR1 DFQATT, CDR2 SNEGSKA (reference sequence). CDR3 in DNA: TGCAGTGCTACCATACTAGCGGGAGGGTACGAGCAGTACTTC. Translating gives CSATILAGGYEQYF.

This clonotype was detected a few times. The chain has TRBV12-3 or TRBV12-4 and TRBJ2-4, with D perhaps given as TRBD1 or TRBD2 (7 bases each). Trimming stripped 7 bases from V and 6 bases from J, with 19 bases between. The CDR3 covers 15 residues. Here the CDR3 DNA reads TGTGCCAGCACTCCCAGGGGGGGGAGTGGAAACATTCAGTACTTC. Protein product: CASTPRGGSGNIQYF.

The chain links TRBV14 to TRBJ1-6; the D is unclear. This CDR3 comprises 14 residues. Deletions cut 6 bases from V and 6 bases from J, with 12 bases between. CDR1 and CDR2 from the germline V gene are SGHDN and FVKESK. The chain's CDR3 is CASRKGMGNSPLHF. The CDR3 DNA sequence: TGTGCCAGCAGAAAAGGAATGGGTAATTCACCCCTCCACTTT. The full variable domain, rest sourced from reference TRBV14 and TRBJ1-6, is EAGVTQFPSHSVIEKGQTVTLRCDPISGHDNLYWYRRVMGKEIKFLLHFVKESKQDESGMPNNRFLAERTGGTYSTLKVQPAELEDSGVYFCASRKGMGNSPLHFGNGTRLTVT.

This chain connects TRBV21-1 to TRBJ2-7. TRBV21-1 is annotated as a pseudogene. The CDR3 is 13 amino acids. The CDR3 reads CASSKVRSYEQYF. The CDR3 coding sequence is TGTGCCAGCAGCAAAGTTCGCTCCTACGAGCAGTACTTC.

A single count supports this clonotype. V and J are TRBV6-5 and TRBJ2-2; 9 bases align to TRBD1. The CDR3 runs 14 residues. The junction had 2 bases not matched to a gene; V was cut back by 5 bases and J by 4 bases. From germline, CDR1 is MNHEY and CDR2 SVGAGI. CDR3 loop: CASSDRGFTGELFF. The CDR3 DNA follows: TGTGCCAGCAGTGACAGGGGGTTCACCGGGGAGCTGTTTTTT.

This clonotype was observed at least ten times. V and J are TRBV11-2 and TRBJ2-5; 7 bases agree with TRBD1. The CDR3 sequence is 14 residues long. V lost 4 bases, J lost 9 bases, and 11 bases stayed unmatched. The V gene's germline CDR1 is SGHAT and CDR2 FQNNGV. The CDR3 sequence is CASSSLGRTGAQYF. CDR3 DNA: TGTGCCAGCAGCTCGTTGGGGAGAACAGGGGCCCAGTACTTC.